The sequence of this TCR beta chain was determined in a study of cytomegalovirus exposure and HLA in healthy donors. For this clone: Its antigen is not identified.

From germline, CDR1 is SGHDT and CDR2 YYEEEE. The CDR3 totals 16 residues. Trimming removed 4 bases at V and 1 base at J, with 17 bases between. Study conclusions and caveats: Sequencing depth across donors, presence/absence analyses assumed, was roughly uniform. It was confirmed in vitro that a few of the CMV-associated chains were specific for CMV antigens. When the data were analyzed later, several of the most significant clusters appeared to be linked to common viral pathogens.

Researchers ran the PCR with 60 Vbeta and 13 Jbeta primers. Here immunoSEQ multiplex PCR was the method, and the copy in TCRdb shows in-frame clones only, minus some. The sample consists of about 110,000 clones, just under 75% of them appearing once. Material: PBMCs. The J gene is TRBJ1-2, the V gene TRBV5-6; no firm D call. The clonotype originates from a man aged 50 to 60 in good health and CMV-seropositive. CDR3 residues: CASSRGPGIVNYGYTF. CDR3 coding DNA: TGTGCCAGCAGCCGAGGCCCCGGAATCGTTAACTATGGCTACACCTTC.